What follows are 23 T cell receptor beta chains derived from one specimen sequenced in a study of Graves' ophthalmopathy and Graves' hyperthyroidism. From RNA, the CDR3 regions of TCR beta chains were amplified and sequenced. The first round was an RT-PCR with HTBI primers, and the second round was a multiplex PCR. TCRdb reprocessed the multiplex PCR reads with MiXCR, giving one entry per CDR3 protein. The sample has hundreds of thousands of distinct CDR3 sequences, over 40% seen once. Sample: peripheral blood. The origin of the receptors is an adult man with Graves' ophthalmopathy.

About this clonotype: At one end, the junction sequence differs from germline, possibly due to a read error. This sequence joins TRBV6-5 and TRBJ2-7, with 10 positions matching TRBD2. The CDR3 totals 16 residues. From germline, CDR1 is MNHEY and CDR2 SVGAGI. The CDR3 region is CARSYSTSGAPYEQYF. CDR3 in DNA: TGTGCCCGCAGTTACTCAACTAGCGGGGCCCCCTACGAGCAGTACTTC.

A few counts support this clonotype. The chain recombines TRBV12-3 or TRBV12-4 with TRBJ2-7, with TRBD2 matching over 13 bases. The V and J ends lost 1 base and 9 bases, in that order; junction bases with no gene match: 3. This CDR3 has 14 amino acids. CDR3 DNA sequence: TGTGCCAGCAGTTTAGGGACTAGCGGGGGTAGGCAGTACTTC. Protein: CASSLGTSGGRQYF.

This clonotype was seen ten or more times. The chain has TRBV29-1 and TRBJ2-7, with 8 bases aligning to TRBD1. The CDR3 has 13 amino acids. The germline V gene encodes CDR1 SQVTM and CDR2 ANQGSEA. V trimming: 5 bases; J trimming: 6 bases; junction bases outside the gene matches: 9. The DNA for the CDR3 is TGCAGCGTTTCCCGGGACAGGAGAGGCGAGCAGTACTTC. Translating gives CSVSRDRRGEQYF.

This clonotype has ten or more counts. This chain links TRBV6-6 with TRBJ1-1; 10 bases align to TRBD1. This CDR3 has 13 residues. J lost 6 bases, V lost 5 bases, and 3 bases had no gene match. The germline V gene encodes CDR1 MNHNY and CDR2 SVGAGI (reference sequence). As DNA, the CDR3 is TGTGCCAGCAGTAGACAGGGGGCGGCTGAAGCTTTCTTT. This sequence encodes CASSRQGAAEAFF.

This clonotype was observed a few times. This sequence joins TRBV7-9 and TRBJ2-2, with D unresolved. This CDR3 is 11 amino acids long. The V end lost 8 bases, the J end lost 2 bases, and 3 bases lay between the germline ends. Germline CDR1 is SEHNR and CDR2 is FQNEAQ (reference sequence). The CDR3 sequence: CASANTGELFF. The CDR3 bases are TGTGCCAGCGCCAACACCGGGGAGCTGTTTTTT.

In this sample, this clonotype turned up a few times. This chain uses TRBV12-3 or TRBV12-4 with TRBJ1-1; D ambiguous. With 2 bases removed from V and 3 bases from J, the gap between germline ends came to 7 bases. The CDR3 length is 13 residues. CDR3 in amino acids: CASSLRIHTEAFF. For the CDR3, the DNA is TGTGCCAGCAGTTTAAGGATTCACACTGAAGCTTTCTTT.

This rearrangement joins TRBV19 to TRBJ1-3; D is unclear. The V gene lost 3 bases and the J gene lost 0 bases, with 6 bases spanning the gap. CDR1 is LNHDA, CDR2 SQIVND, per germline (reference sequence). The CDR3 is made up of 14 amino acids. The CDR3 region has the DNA TGTGCCAGTAGTATGTGGGGCTCTGGAAACACCATATATTTT. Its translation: CASSMWGSGNTIYF.

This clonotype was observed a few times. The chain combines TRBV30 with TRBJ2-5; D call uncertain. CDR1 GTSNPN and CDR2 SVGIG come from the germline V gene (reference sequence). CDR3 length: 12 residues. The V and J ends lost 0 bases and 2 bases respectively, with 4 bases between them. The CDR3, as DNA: TGTGCCTGGAGTGTGCAGCAAGAGACCCAGTACTTC. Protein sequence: CAWSVQQETQYF. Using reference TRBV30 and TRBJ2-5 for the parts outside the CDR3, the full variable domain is SQTIHQWPATLVQPVGSPLSLECTVEGTSNPNLYWYRQAAGRGLQLLFYSVGIGQISSEVPQNLSASRPQDRQFILSSKKLLLSDSGFYLCAWSVQQETQYFGPGTRLLVL.

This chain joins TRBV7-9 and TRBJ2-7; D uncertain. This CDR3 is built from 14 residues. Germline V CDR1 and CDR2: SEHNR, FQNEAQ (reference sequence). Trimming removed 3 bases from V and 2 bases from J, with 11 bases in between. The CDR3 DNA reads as TGTGCCAGCAGCTTTTTCGGGCAAGCCTACGAGCAGTACTTC. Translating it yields CASSFFGQAYEQYF.

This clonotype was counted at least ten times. CDR3 region: CSVEATGGAYTEAFF. CDR3 sequence (DNA): TGCAGCGTTGAAGCGACAGGGGGCGCATACACTGAAGCTTTCTTT. The V gene is TRBV29-1, the J gene TRBJ1-1, with 10 bases matching TRBD1. V was pared by 1 base and J by 3 bases, with 5 bases of the junction left unmatched. The germline gives CDR1 SQVTM, CDR2 ANQGSEA. The CDR3 extends over 15 amino acids.

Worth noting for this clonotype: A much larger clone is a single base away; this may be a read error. Here the CDR3 DNA reads TGTGCCATCAGCTTGGTTCTGAACTACGAGCAGTACTTC. Translated, it gives CAISLVLNYEQYF. V and J are TRBV10-3 and TRBJ2-7; no clear D. The CDR3 has 13 residues. Germline CDR1 is ENHRY and CDR2 is SYGVKD. V gave up 6 bases and J gave up 3 bases, with 12 bases separating them.

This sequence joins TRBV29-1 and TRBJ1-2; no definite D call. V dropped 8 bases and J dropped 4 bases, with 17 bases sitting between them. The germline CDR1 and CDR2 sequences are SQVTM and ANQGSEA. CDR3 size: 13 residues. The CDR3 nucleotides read TGCAGCAGTCCCCGTCGGGGTGGCTATGGCTACACCTTC. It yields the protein CSSPRRGGYGYTF.

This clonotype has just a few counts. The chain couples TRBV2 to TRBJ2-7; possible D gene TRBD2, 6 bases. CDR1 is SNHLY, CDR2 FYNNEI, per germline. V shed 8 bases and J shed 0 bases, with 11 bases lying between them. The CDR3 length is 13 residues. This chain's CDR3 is CASGGTASYEQYF. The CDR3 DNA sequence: TGTGCCAGCGGAGGGACGGCCTCCTACGAGCAGTACTTC. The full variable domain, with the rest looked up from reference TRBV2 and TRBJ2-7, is EPEVTQTPSHQVTQMGQEVILRCVPISNHLYFYWYRQILGQKVEFLVSFYNNEISEKSEIFDDQFSVERPDGSNFTLKIRSTKLEDSAMYFCASGGTASYEQYFGPGTRLTVT.

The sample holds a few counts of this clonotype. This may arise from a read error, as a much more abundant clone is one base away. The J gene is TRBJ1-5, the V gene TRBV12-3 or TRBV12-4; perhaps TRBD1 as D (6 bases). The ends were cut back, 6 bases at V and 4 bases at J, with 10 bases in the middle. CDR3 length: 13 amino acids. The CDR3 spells CASSRDKNQPQHF. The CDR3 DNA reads TGTGCCAGCAGCCGGGACAAAAATCAGCCCCAGCATTTT.

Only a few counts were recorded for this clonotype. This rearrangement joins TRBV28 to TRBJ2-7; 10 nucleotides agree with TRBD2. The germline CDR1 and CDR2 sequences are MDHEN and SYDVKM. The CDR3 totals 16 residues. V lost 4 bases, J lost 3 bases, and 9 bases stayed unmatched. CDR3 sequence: CASSSRRTSGNYEQYF. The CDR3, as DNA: TGTGCCAGCAGTTCCCGCCGGACTAGCGGAAACTACGAGCAGTACTTC.

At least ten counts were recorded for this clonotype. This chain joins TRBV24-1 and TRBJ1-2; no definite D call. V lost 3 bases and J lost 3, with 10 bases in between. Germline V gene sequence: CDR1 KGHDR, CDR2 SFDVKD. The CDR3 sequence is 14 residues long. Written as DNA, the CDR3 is TGTGCCACCAGTGATGCGACGTCGGACTATGGCTACACCTTC. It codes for CATSDATSDYGYTF.

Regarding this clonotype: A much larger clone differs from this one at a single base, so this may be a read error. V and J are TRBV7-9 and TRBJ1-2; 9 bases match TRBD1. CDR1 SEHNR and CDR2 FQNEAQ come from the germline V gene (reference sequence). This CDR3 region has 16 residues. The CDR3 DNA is TGTGCCAGCACTTCCGGGACAGGGCCCACCGACTATGGCTACATCTTC. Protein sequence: CASTSGTGPTDYGYIF.

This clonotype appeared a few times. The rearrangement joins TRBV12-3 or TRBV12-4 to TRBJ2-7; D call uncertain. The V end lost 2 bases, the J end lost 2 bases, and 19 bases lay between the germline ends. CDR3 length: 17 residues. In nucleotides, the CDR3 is TGTGCCAGCAGTTTATCTCGGGTTGGTCCATCTACCTACGAGCAGTACTTC. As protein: CASSLSRVGPSTYEQYF.

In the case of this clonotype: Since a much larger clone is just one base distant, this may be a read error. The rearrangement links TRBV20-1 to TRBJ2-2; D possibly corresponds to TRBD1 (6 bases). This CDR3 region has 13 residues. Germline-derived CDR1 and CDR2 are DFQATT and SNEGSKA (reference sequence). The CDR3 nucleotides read TGCAGTGCTAGAGATAAGGAGGCAGGGGAGCTGCTTTTT. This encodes CSARDKEAGELLF.

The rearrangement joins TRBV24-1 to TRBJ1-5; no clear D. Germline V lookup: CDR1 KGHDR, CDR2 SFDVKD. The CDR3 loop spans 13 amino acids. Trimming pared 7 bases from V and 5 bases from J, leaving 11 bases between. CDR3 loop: CATSEDGDQPQHF. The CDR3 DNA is TGTGCCACCAGCGAGGACGGGGATCAGCCCCAGCATTTT.

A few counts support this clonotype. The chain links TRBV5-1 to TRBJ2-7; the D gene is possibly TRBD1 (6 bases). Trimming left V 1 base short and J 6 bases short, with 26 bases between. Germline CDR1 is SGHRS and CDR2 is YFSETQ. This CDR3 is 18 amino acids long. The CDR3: CASSLYGVGGNDPSEQYF. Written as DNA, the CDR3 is TGCGCCAGCAGCTTGTACGGCGTTGGGGGCAATGACCCCAGCGAGCAGTACTTC.

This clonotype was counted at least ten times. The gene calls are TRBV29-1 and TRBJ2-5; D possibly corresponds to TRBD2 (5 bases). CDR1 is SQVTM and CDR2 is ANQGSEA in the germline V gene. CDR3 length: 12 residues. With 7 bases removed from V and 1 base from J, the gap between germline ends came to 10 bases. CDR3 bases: TGCAGCGGAGGGCGGAGCCAAGAGACCCAGTACTTC. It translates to CSGGRSQETQYF.

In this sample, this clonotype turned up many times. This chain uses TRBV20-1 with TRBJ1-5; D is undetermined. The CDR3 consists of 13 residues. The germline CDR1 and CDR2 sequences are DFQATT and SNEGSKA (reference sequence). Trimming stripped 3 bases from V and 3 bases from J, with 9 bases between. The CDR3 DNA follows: TGCAGTGCTAGGGCTAGTCTCAATCAGCCCCAGCATTTT. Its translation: CSARASLNQPQHF.